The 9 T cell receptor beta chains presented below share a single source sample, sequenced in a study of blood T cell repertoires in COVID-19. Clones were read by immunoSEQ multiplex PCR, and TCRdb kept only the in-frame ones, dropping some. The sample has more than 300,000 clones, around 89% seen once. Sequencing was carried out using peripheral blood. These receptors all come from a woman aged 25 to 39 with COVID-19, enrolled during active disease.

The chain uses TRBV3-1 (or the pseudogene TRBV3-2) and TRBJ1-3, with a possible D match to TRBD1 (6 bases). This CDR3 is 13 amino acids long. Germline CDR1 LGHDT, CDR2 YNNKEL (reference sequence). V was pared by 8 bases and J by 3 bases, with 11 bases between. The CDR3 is CASQGSGGNTIYF. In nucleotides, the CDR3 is TGTGCCAGCCAGGGGTCGGGTGGAAACACCATATATTTT.

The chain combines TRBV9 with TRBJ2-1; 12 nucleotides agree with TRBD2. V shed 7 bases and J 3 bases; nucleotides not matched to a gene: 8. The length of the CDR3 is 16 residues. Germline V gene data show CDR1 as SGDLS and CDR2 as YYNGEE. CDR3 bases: TGTGCCAGCTCCTCTAGCGGGGGGGCGTTCTACAATGAGCAGTTCTTC. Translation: CASSSSGGAFYNEQFF.

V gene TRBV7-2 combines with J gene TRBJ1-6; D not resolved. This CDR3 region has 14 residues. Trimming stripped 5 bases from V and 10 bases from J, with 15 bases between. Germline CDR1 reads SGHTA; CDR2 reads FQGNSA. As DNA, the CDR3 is TGTGCCAGCAGCGAAATAGGCGCGGGCTCACCCCTCCACTTT. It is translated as CASSEIGAGSPLHF.

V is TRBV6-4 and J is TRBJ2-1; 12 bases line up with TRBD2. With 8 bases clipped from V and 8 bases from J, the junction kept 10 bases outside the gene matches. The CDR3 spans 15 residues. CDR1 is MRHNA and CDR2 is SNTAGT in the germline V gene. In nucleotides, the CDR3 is TGTGCCAGCGCTCCGACTAGCGGGGGTGCCGATGAGCAGTTCTTC. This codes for CASAPTSGGADEQFF.

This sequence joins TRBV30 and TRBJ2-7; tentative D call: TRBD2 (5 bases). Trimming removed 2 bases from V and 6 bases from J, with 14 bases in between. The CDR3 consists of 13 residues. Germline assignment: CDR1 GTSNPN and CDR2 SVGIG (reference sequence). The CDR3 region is CAWSRLASVEQYV. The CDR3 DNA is TGTGCCTGGAGTAGGCTAGCCTCCGTCGAGCAGTACGTC.

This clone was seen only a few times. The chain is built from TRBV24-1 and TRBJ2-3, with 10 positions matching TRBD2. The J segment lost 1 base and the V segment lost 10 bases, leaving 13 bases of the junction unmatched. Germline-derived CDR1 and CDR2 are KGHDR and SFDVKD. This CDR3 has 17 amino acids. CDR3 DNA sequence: TGTGCCACTCCTTTGAGCGGGGGGGATATTGGCACAGATACGCAGTATTTT. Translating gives CATPLSGGDIGTDTQYF.

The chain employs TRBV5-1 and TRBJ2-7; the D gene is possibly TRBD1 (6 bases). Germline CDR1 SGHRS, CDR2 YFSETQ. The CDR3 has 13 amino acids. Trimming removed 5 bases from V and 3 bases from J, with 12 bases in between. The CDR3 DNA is TGCGCCAGCAGACAGGGAGAGGGCTACGAGCAGTACTTC. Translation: CASRQGEGYEQYF.

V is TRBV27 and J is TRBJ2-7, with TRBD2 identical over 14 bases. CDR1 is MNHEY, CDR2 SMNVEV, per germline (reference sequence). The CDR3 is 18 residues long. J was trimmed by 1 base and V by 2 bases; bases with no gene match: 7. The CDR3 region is CASSLIPGLAGASYEQYV. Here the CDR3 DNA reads TGTGCCAGCAGTTTAATTCCGGGACTAGCGGGGGCTTCCTACGAGCAGTACGTC.

The chain's CDR3 is CASSLAQGFQFSRVGNTEAFF. CDR3 sequence (DNA): TGCGCCAGCAGCTTGGCCCAGGGGTTTCAGTTTTCTAGGGTGGGGAACACTGAAGCTTTCTTT. The chain recombines TRBV5-1 with TRBJ1-1; the D gene is possibly TRBD1 (6 bases). Germline V gives CDR1 SGHRS, CDR2 YFSETQ. The CDR3 is made up of 21 amino acids. Deletions cut 0 bases from V and 1 base from J, with 28 bases between.